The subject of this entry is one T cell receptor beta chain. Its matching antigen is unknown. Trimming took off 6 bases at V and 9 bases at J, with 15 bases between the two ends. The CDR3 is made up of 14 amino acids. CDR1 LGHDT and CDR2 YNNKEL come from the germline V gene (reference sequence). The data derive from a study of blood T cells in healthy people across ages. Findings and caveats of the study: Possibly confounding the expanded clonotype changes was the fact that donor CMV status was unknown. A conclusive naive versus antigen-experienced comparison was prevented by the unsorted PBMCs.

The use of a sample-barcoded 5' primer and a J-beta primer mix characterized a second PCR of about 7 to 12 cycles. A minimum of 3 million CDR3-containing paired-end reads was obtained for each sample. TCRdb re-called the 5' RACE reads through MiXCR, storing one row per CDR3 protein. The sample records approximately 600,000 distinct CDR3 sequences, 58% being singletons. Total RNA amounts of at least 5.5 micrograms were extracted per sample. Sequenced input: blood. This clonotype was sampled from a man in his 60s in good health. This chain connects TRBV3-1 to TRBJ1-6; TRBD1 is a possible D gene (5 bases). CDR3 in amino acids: CASRNGVGASPLHF. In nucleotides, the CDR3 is TGTGCCAGCAGAAACGGGGTCGGGGCTTCACCCCTCCACTTT.